This TCR beta chain was obtained from a study of T cells in women clearing cervical HPV infection. Study at large: Donors had HPV16-related CIN3 or worse; 2 had invasive cancer. Controls gave blood once infection was undetectable; cases at lesion identification. For cases, blood was sampled a median approximately 150 days after lesion detection, interquartile range about 90 to 230 days.

The germline gives CDR1 DFQATT, CDR2 SNEGSKA (reference sequence). Trimming pared 3 bases from V and 7 bases from J, leaving 10 bases between. The CDR3 is 12 residues long. Study conclusions and caveats: CIN3+ cases had significantly higher TCR richness than controls; evenness did not differ.

A note on this clone: Its antigen is unknown. The missing CDR3 end, 3 residues past where the read stops, is filled in from the germline J gene. Other DNA sequences of this sample code for an identical CDR3.

Some clones are missing from TCRdb's copy, which holds only in-frame ones; the method was immunoSEQ multiplex PCR. Recorded for this sample: approximately 41,000 clones. This sequence joins TRBV20-1 and TRBJ1-5, with D possibly being TRBD1 (6 bases). Sequencing was done on a sample of blood buffy coat. This clonotype was sampled from a woman aged 18-70 years with a cervical HPV16 infection that either progressed to CIN3+ or cleared (not recorded which). This chain's CDR3 is CSARQGQQPQHF. CDR3 DNA, as far as it was read: TGCAGTGCTAGGCAGGGGCAACAGCCC.